This passage covers 9 T cell receptor beta chains from one sample sequenced in a study of CD8 T cells in ankylosing spondylitis. TCRdb re-analysed the 5' RACE reads in MiXCR, keeping a single row per CDR3 protein. The data show around 320,000 distinct CDR3 sequences, less than 25% seen once. The material sequenced was blood, either unsorted or a sorted T cell fraction (not recorded which). Receptors originate from a female donor with ankylosing spondylitis or in good health (not recorded which).

In its sample, this clonotype was seen a few times. In DNA, the CDR3 is TGCGCCAGCAGCTTGACCCGCCCGGAGAGGGAGCAGTTCTTC. Protein product: CASSLTRPEREQFF. The chain has TRBV5-1 and TRBJ2-1; no clear D. Trimming cost V 1 base and J 10 bases, with 15 bases left between them. Germline V gene data show CDR1 as SGHRS and CDR2 as YFSETQ. The CDR3 consists of 14 residues.

At least ten counts were recorded for this clonotype. The chain carries TRBV7-9 and TRBJ1-1; TRBD1 is a possible D gene (5 bases). This CDR3 region has 15 residues. Between the trimmed V and J ends, which lost 1 base and 3 bases, there was a span of 12 bases. Germline V CDR1 and CDR2: SEHNR, FQNEAQ (reference sequence). The CDR3 loop is CASSLDPGRHTEAFF. CDR3 bases: TGTGCCAGCAGCTTAGACCCGGGACGGCACACTGAAGCTTTCTTT.

Note on this clonotype: Germline is not matched at one junction end, which may reflect a read error. The CDR3 sequence is CASSLSSRTGWDF. CDR3 DNA: TGTGCCAGCAGTTTATCGAGTAGGACAGGCTGGGACTTC. J is TRBJ2-4 and V is TRBV28, with 7 bases identical to TRBD1. Germline V gene data show CDR1 as MDHEN and CDR2 as SYDVKM. The CDR3 runs to 13 residues.

V gene TRBV6-2 or TRBV6-3 combines with J gene TRBJ2-7; no firm D call. Germline-derived CDR1 and CDR2 are MNHEY and SVGEGT. With 5 bases removed from V and 4 bases from J, the gap between germline ends came to 18 bases. The CDR3 spans 15 residues. The CDR3 is CASSPLGLGLYEQYF. CDR3 nucleotide sequence: TGTGCCAGCAGTCCTCTTGGCCTGGGCTTGTACGAGCAGTACTTC.

The sample holds a few counts of this clonotype. This chain links TRBV29-1 with TRBJ1-2; 7 bases are a match to TRBD1. V dropped 0 bases and J dropped 8; count of bases not matched to a gene: 15. The CDR3 is made up of 16 amino acids. Germline loops: CDR1 SQVTM, CDR2 ANQGSEA. CDR3 bases: TGCAGCGTTGAAGAGTCCTGGGGCTCCAGGGGGGACGGCTACACCTTC. This sequence encodes CSVEESWGSRGDGYTF.

The sample holds a few counts of this clonotype. CDR3 nucleotide sequence: TGTGCCAGCAGCGAGAGCCCAGGGAGCTCCTACGAGCAGTACTTC. Translating it yields CASSESPGSSYEQYF. The V call is TRBV12-3 or TRBV12-4, the J call TRBJ2-7; D is perhaps TRBD1 or TRBD2 (5 bases each). V lost 6 bases, J lost 0 bases, and 15 bases lay in between. The CDR3 is 15 amino acids.

This clonotype was seen more than once but under ten times. The chain uses TRBV20-1 and TRBJ2-7; 14 bases map to TRBD2. Germline trimming cut 6 bases from V and 6 bases from J; bases unmatched to any gene: 16. This CDR3 comprises 17 residues. From germline, CDR1 is DFQATT and CDR2 SNEGSKA (reference sequence). DNA for the CDR3: TGCAGTGCCATCGGACTAGCGGGAGGCCTCGGGTCTATCGAGCAGTACTTC. Protein sequence: CSAIGLAGGLGSIEQYF.

This clonotype has at least ten counts. The chain combines TRBV6-1 with TRBJ1-1; no firm D call. Germline V gene lookup returns CDR1 MNHNS and CDR2 SASEGT. Trimming took 5 bases from V and 5 from J, leaving 15 bases between them. The CDR3 loop spans 14 amino acids. Here the CDR3 DNA reads TGTGCCAGCAGTTTTAGCCGCGGACGGACTGAAGCTTTCTTT. This codes for CASSFSRGRTEAFF.

This clonotype occurred many times. CDR3 bases: TGTGCCAGCAGTCTAGCGGGAGGGAGCTCCTACGAGCAGTACTTC. Encoded protein: CASSLAGGSSYEQYF. The chain couples TRBV3-1 to TRBJ2-7; TRBD2 agrees at 12 bases. Germline values: CDR1 LGHDT, CDR2 YNNKEL (reference sequence). Trimming took 6 bases from V and 0 from J; bases not matched to a gene: 3. This CDR3 comprises 15 residues.